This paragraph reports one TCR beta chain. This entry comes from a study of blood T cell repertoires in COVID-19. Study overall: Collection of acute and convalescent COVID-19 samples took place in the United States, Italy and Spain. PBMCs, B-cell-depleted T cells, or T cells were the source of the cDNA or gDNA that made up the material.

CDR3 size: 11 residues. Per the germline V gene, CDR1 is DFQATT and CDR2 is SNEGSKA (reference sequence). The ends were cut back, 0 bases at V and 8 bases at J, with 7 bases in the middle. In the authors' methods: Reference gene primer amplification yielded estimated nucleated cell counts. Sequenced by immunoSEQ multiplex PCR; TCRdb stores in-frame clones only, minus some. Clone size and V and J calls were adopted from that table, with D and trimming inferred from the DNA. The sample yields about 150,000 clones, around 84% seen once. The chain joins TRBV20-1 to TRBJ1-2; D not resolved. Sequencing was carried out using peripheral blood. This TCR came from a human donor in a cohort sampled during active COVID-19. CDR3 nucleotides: TGCAGTGCTAGAGATGACGGGGGCTACACCTTC. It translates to CSARDDGGYTF.